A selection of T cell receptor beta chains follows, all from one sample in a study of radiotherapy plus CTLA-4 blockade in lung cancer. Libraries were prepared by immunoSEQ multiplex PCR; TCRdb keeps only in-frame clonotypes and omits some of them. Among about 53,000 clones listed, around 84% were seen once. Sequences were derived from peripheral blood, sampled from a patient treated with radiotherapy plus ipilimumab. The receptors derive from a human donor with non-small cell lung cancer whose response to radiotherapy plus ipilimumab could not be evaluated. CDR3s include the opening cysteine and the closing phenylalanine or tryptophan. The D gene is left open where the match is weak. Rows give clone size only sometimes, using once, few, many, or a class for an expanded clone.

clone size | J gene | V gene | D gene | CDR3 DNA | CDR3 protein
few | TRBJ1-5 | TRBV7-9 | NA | TGTGCCAGCAGCTGGGGGGGGAGGGGACAGCCCCAGCATTTT | CASSWGGRGQPQHF
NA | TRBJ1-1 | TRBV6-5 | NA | TGTGCCAGTCGCCTGACTACCATGAACACTGAAGCTTTCTTT | CASRLTTMNTEAFF
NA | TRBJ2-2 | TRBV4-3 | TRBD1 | TGCGCCAGCAGCCAGTGGGGACAGGGTAACACCGGGGAGCTGTTTTTT | CASSQWGQGNTGELFF
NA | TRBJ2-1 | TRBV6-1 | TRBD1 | TGTGCCAGCAGTGAAGATAGAGGGTGGGGCCCGACAGGGTGGGTGGTGGAGTTCTTC | CASSEDRGWGPTGWVVEFF
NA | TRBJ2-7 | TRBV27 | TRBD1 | TGTGCCAGCAGTTCGCCGGGACAGGGTGGATACGAGCAGTACTTC | CASSSPGQGGYEQYF
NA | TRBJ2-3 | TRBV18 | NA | TGTGCCAGCTCAAAGCCGCAGGGGTCGGGCACAGATACGCAGTATTTT | CASSKPQGSGTDTQYF
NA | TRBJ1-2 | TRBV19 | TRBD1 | TGTGCCAGTTTTCCCCGAGGACAGGGAAAAGGCTACACCTTC | CASFPRGQGKGYTF
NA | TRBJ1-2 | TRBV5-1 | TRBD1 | TGCGCCAGCAGGACCGAGGGGGCGGACTATGGCTACACCTTC | CASRTEGADYGYTF
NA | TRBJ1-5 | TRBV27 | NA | TGTGCCAGCAGTTTTTCCGCGCAGGGGAGCAATCAGCCCCAGCATTTT | CASSFSAQGSNQPQHF
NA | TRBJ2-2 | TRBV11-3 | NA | TGTGCCAGCAGTGGGCAGCTCGGCGGGGAGCTGTTTTTT | CASSGQLGGELFF
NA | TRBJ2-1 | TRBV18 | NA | TGTGCCAGCTCACCTAGGGGTACAATGGAGCAGTTCTTC | CASSPRGTMEQFF
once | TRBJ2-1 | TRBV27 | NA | TGTGCCAGCAGTTTATCCGCGGGTCTCTCCTACAATGAGCAGTTCTTC | CASSLSAGLSYNEQFF
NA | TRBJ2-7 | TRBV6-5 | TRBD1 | TGTGCCAGCAGCGCTCGGGACAGGGGTTACGAGCAGTACTTC | CASSARDRGYEQYF
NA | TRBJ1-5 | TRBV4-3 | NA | TGCGCCAGCAGTTGGGTGCAGGGTGATGATCAGCCCCAGCATTTT | CASSWVQGDDQPQHF
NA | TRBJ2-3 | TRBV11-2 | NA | TGTGCCAGCAGCTTAGGAAGTCCTAGGGATACGCAGTATTTT | CASSLGSPRDTQYF
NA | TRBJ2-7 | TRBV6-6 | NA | TGTGCCAGCAGTCGAACAGGGAAGGCAGGCGACGAGCAGTACTTC | CASSRTGKAGDEQYF
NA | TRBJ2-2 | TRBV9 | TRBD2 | TGTGCCAGCAGCGTAGAACTAGCGGGAGTCTGGACCGGGGAGCTGTTTTTT | CASSVELAGVWTGELFF
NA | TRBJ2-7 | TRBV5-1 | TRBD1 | TGCGCCAGCAGCTCAGCAGGGGGTAGAGACGAGCAGTACTTC | CASSSAGGRDEQYF
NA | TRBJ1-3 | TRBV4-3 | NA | TGCGCCAGCAGCCAGGACGGACTCTCTGGAAACACCATATATTTT | CASSQDGLSGNTIYF
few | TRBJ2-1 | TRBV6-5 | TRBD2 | TGTGCCAGCAGATATCTAGCGGGCCCTTACAATGAGCAGTTCTTC | CASRYLAGPYNEQFF
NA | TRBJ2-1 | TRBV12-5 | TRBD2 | TGTGCTAGTGCCGCCAGGGAGGGGCGTCACAATGAGCAGTTCTTC | CASAAREGRHNEQFF
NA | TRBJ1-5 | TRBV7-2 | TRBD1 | TGTGCCAGCAGCTTAGGACAGGGCCTCAATCAGCCCCAGCATTTT | CASSLGQGLNQPQHF
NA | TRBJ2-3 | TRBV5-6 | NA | TGTGCCAGCAATTCCGGGACTAGCACAGATACGCAGTATTTT | CASNSGTSTDTQYF
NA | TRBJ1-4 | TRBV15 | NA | TGTGCCACCAGCAGAGTGGGCCCTGTCAATGAAAAACTGTTTTTT | CATSRVGPVNEKLFF
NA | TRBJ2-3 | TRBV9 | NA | TGTGCCAGCAGCGTAGGGATAGCTCTCACAGATACGCAGTATTTT | CASSVGIALTDTQYF
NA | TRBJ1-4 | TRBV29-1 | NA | TGCAGCTATAAACCTAGTAATGAAAAACTGTTTTTT | CSYKPSNEKLFF
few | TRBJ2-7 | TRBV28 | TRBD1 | TGTGCCAGCAGTTACGGACAGGTACCAACCTCCTACGAGCAGTACTTC | CASSYGQVPTSYEQYF
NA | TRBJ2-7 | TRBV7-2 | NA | TGTGCCAGCAGCTTCTCCACTAGAGGGTTTTACGAGCAGTACTTC | CASSFSTRGFYEQYF
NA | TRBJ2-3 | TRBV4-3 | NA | TGCGCCAGCAGCCGCGGTAACTTGGGGGGAGTCGCAGATACGCAGTATTTT | CASSRGNLGGVADTQYF
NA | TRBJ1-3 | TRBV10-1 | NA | TGCGCCAGCAGGGTCCAGTCAGGAAACACCATATATTTT | CASRVQSGNTIYF
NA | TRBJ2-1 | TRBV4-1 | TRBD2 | TGCGCCAGCAGCCAAGATCTCCTAGCGGGAGGAAATGAGCAGTTCTTC | CASSQDLLAGGNEQFF
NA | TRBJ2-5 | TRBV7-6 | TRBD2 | TGTGCCAGCAGCTTAGCCCTAGCGGGAGTCAACCAAGAGACCCAGTACTTC | CASSLALAGVNQETQYF
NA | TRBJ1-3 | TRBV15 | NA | TGTGCCACCAGCGGGTCCACTCGGAGCCTAATTGGAAACACCATATATTTT | CATSGSTRSLIGNTIYF
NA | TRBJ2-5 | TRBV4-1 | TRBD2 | TGCGCCAGCAGCCTACTAGCGGTACAAGAGACCCAGTACTTC | CASSLLAVQETQYF
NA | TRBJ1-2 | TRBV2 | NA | TGTGCCAGCATCACCCCTCGGGGCTATGGCTACACCTTC | CASITPRGYGYTF
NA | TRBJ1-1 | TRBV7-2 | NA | TGTGCCAGCAGCAAACAGGTGAACACTGAAGCTTTCTTT | CASSKQVNTEAFF
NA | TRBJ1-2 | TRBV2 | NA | TGTGCCAGCAGTGAAGCGCTGTGGGAGGCCAGGGCCTATGGCTACACCTTC | CASSEALWEARAYGYTF
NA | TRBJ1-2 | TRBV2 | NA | TGTGCCAGCACCTCAGACGCGGGGGCAGGAGGCTACACCTTC | CASTSDAGAGGYTF
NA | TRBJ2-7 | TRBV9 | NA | TGTGCCAGCAGCGTAGAGGGACATAGCTCCTACGAGCAGTACTTC | CASSVEGHSSYEQYF
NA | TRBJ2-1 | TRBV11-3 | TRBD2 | TGTGCCAGCAGCCTGGGACTAGCCAACTCCTACAATGAGCAGTTCTTC | CASSLGLANSYNEQFF
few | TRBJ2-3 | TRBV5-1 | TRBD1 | TGCGCCAGCAATATAGGGACAGCAAACACAGATACGCAGTATTTT | CASNIGTANTDTQYF
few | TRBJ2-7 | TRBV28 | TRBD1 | TGTGCCAGCAATAGAATTTCGCTCCGGACAGGGGGCTACGAGCAGTACTTC | CASNRISLRTGGYEQYF
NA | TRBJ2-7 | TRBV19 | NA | TGTGCCAGTAGTATAGTGGGACACCCCTACGAGCAGTACTTC | CASSIVGHPYEQYF
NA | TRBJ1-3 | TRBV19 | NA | TGTGCCAGTAGTATCGGCGGGAGTTCTGGAAACACCATATATTTT | CASSIGGSSGNTIYF
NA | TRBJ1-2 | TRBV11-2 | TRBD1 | TGTGCCAGCAGCTTCGACAGGGGGGTCTATGGCTACACCTTC | CASSFDRGVYGYTF
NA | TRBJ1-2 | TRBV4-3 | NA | TGCGCCAGCAGCCAAGATATAGCAGGGGACGGCTACACCTTC | CASSQDIAGDGYTF
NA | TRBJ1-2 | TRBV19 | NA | TGTGCCAGTAGTATTCAGGGTGTGGTAGTCAGTGGCTACACCTTC | CASSIQGVVVSGYTF
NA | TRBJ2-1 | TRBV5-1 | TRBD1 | TGCGCCAGCAGCTCCCGACAGGGAAGGGATGAGCAGTTCTTC | CASSSRQGRDEQFF
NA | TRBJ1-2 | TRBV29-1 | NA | TGCAGCGTTGCCGAAGCAGGGGCAGGTGACTATGGCTACACCTTC | CSVAEAGAGDYGYTF
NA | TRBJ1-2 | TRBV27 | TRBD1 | TGTGCCAGCAGTTTGACAGGGAACTATGGCTACACCTTC | CASSLTGNYGYTF
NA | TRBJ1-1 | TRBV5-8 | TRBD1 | TGTGCCAGCAGCTTGGGTTACCGGGACAGTGGTATTCAGTGGTTT | CASSLGYRDSGIQWF
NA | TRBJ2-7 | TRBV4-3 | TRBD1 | TGCGCCAGCAGCCAACTCGCCGGGACAGCCACCTACGAGCAGTACTTC | CASSQLAGTATYEQYF
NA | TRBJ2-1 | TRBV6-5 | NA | TGTGCCAGCAGTTACGGGGGGGGCGTGGGGAGGGGTGAGCAGTTCTTC | CASSYGGGVGRGEQFF